These 9 T cell receptor beta chains came from one sample sequenced in a study of graft-versus-host responses after intestinal transplantation. Their recognized antigens are unknown. TCRdb keeps only in-frame clones here, not all; method: immunoSEQ multiplex PCR. Of tens of thousands of clones detected, roughly 90% appear once; the ten largest clones hold approximately 2.7%. The starting material was unstimulated CD8+ T cells sorted from spleen or lymph node cells, obtained before intestinal transplant. These receptors all come from a human donor who received an intestinal transplant.

The chain couples TRBV27 to TRBJ1-6; D unclear. This CDR3 has 13 amino acids. With 6 bases removed from V and 5 bases from J, the gap between germline ends came to 8 bases. The germline V gene has CDR1 MNHEY and CDR2 SMNVEV (reference sequence). CDR3: CASSTPDNSPLHF. DNA for the CDR3: TGTGCCAGCAGCACACCTGATAATTCACCCCTCCACTTT.

J is TRBJ2-7 and V is TRBV5-4; 10 bases are a match to TRBD2. The CDR3 covers 18 residues. With 2 bases clipped from V and 2 bases from J, the junction kept 13 bases outside the gene matches. The V gene's germline CDR1 is SGHNT and CDR2 YYREEE (reference sequence). The CDR3 protein is CASSFISSGRSFPYEQYF. In nucleotides, the CDR3 is TGTGCCAGCAGCTTTATTTCTAGCGGGAGATCTTTCCCCTACGAGCAGTACTTC.

The chain links TRBV27 to TRBJ2-7; TRBD1 agrees at 9 bases. The CDR3 is 13 residues long. Germline V gives CDR1 MNHEY, CDR2 SMNVEV (reference sequence). Trimming removed 5 bases from V and 7 bases from J; junction bases left unmatched: 6. CDR3: CASSLTGGWEQYF. In DNA form, the CDR3 reads TGTGCCAGCAGTCTCACAGGGGGCTGGGAGCAGTACTTC.

The rearrangement links TRBV6-5 to TRBJ2-1; D call uncertain. The CDR3 runs to 14 residues. Trimming took 0 bases from V and 7 from J, leaving 10 bases between them. The germline CDR1 and CDR2 sequences are MNHEY and SVGAGI. The CDR3 here is CASSYSHSHNEQFF. CDR3 sequence (DNA): TGTGCCAGCAGTTACTCGCACAGTCATAATGAGCAGTTCTTC.

V gene TRBV4-1 combines with J gene TRBJ2-3; 7 positions match TRBD2. The junction had 5 bases not matched to a gene; V was cut back by 3 bases and J by 2 bases. The CDR3 extends over 15 amino acids. Germline CDR1 is MGHRA and CDR2 is YSYEKL. The CDR3 here is CASSQFGRPTDTQYF. The CDR3 bases are TGCGCCAGCAGCCAGTTCGGGAGGCCCACAGATACGCAGTATTTT.

This clone was detected only a few times. The chain uses TRBV21-1 and TRBJ1-5. TRBV21-1 is termed a pseudogene. The length of the CDR3 is 16 residues. The CDR3 sequence: CASSKAWEGRNQPQHF. The CDR3 DNA reads TGTGCCAGCAGCAAAGCATGGGAGGGTCGAAATCAGCCCCAGCATTTT.

The chain uses TRBV28 and TRBJ2-1, with 8 bases that match TRBD2. The CDR3 is made up of 17 amino acids. CDR1 MDHEN and CDR2 SYDVKM come from the germline V gene. V trimming: 7 bases; J trimming: 8 bases; junction bases outside the gene matches: 19. CDR3 sequence (DNA): TGTGCCAGCACCAGTCCGGTCGGGAGGGCCCTCGGGTATGAGCAGTTCTTC. Translation gives CASTSPVGRALGYEQFF. Filled out from reference TRBV28 and TRBJ2-1, the complete variable domain reads DVKVTQSSRYLVKRTGEKVFLECVQDMDHENMFWYRQDPGLGLRLIYFSYDVKMKEKGDIPEGYSVSREKKERFSLILESASTNQTSMYLCASTSPVGRALGYEQFFGPGTRLTVL.

The genes are TRBV1 and TRBJ1-1; TRBD1, the table's D call, lacks a check against the DNA. TRBV1 is a pseudogene. The CDR3 covers 16 residues. The CDR3 DNA reads TGCACCAGCAGCCAACCTCTAGAGACAGGGAACACTGAAGCTTTCTTT. Its protein product is CTSSQPLETGNTEAFF.

V is TRBV18 and J is TRBJ2-7; 8 nucleotides agree with TRBD1. Trimming cost V 3 bases and J 6 bases; bases outside gene matches: 10. Per the germline V gene, CDR1 is KGHSH and CDR2 is LQKENI. The CDR3 covers 15 residues. CDR3 protein: CASSPGTGGLGEQYF. The CDR3 DNA is TGTGCCAGCTCACCCGGGACAGGAGGACTTGGCGAGCAGTACTTC.